One and the same sample provided the 32 T cell receptor beta chains below, sequenced in a study of blood T cell repertoires in COVID-19. Method: immunoSEQ multiplex PCR; TCRdb's copy keeps in-frame clones and lacks some. The sample contains 200,000 to 250,000 clones, roughly 80% of which appear only once. Sequencing used peripheral blood. The receptor source for this set is a woman aged 50 to 60 with acute or convalescent COVID-19.

In nucleotides, the CDR3 is TGCGCCAGCAGCCAAGGCGGGGAATGGTCAGAGCAGTTCTTC. The encoded protein is CASSQGGEWSEQFF. V gene TRBV5-1 combines with J gene TRBJ2-1, with a possible D match to TRBD2 (6 bases). The CDR3 extends over 14 amino acids. Germline V lookup: CDR1 SGHRS, CDR2 YFSETQ. Trimming shortened V by 4 bases and J by 10 bases, and 18 bases separated the two germline ends.

V gene TRBV7-9 combines with J gene TRBJ1-2; D perhaps matches TRBD1 (5 bases). The germline V and J ends were trimmed by 1 base and 4 bases, with 10 bases remaining between them. Per the germline V gene, CDR1 is SEHNR and CDR2 is FQNEAQ (reference sequence). This CDR3 is 14 amino acids long. CDR3 nucleotide sequence: TGTGCCAGCAGCTTAGGACAGCCCGGCTATGGCTACACCTTC. The encoded protein is CASSLGQPGYGYTF.

V is TRBV7-2 and J is TRBJ1-2; 9 positions agree with TRBD1. The CDR3 is 20 amino acids. The ends lost 0 bases at V and 2 bases at J; junction bases unmatched: 16. Germline V gives CDR1 SGHTA, CDR2 FQGNSA. The CDR3 nucleotides are TGTGCCAGCAGCTTAGCGGCTAAAGCCCGGGACAGGGAGTTGAACTATGGCTACACCTTC. This encodes CASSLAAKARDRELNYGYTF.

The J gene is TRBJ1-6, the V gene TRBV15; D possibly corresponds to TRBD1 (5 bases). Germline V CDR1 and CDR2: LNHNV, YYDKDF (reference sequence). V dropped 0 bases and J dropped 10 bases, with 16 bases sitting between them. This CDR3 is 16 amino acids long. CDR3 nucleotides: TGTGCCACCAGCAGAGATCAGGGCAGCTCAGACTCACCCCTCCACTTT. It translates to CATSRDQGSSDSPLHF.

The V call is TRBV2, the J call TRBJ2-7; tentatively, D is TRBD1 (6 bases). CDR3 size: 12 residues. Per the germline V gene, CDR1 is SNHLY and CDR2 is FYNNEI. V lost 6 bases, J lost 5 bases, and 11 bases lay in between. The CDR3 here is CASSQQGNEQYF. The CDR3 DNA reads TGTGCCAGCAGCCAACAGGGAAACGAGCAGTACTTC.

This rearrangement joins TRBV5-5 to TRBJ2-7; TRBD1 is a possible D gene (5 bases). Trimming cost V 0 bases and J 0 bases, with 10 bases left between them. There are 15 residues in the CDR3. Germline values: CDR1 SGHKS, CDR2 YYEKEE (reference sequence). The CDR3 here is CASSLEGLSSYEQYF. The DNA of the CDR3 is TGTGCCAGCAGCTTGGAGGGGTTGAGCTCCTACGAGCAGTACTTC.

This sequence joins TRBV5-1 and TRBJ2-5, with D perhaps matching TRBD2 (5 bases). V was cut by 1 base and J by 4 bases, with 11 bases left in between. The CDR3 loop spans 14 amino acids. Germline values: CDR1 SGHRS, CDR2 YFSETQ. CDR3 sequence (DNA): TGCGCCAGCAGCTTGCAAGCGGACGGAGAGACCCAGTACTTC. Amino acids: CASSLQADGETQYF.

This clone was seen once. This sequence joins TRBV18 and TRBJ2-1; 10 bases are a match to TRBD2. The CDR3 is 16 amino acids. Germline loops: CDR1 KGHSH, CDR2 LQKENI. With 2 bases clipped from V and 8 bases from J, the junction kept 9 bases outside the gene matches. CDR3 bases: TGTGCCAGCTCACCATTTCATAGCGGGGGGACCGATGAGCAGTTCTTC. This sequence encodes CASSPFHSGGTDEQFF.

The rearrangement uses TRBV3-1 (or the pseudogene TRBV3-2) and TRBJ2-7; 12 positions match TRBD2. The CDR3 has 16 residues. The germline V gene encodes CDR1 LGHDT and CDR2 YNNKEL (reference sequence). With V trimmed by 1 base and J by 3 bases, 4 bases remained unmatched. CDR3 protein: CASSQGRLAGVYEQYF. The CDR3 nucleotides read TGTGCCAGCAGCCAAGGTAGACTAGCGGGAGTCTACGAGCAGTACTTC.

The chain's CDR3 is CASSLGQGAGEQYF. In nucleotides, the CDR3 is TGTGCCAGCAGCTTGGGACAGGGGGCGGGGGAGCAGTACTTC. The rearrangement joins TRBV11-2 to TRBJ2-7; 12 nucleotides align to TRBD1. V was pared by 3 bases and J by 7 bases, with 4 bases of the junction left unmatched. The length of the CDR3 is 14 residues. Looked up from germline, CDR1 is SGHAT and CDR2 is FQNNGV.

The sample holds one count of this clone. The rearrangement joins TRBV9 to TRBJ1-1; TRBD1 aligns across 7 bases. The CDR3 spans 15 residues. V was clipped by 0 bases and J by 3 bases; unmatched bases: 5. Germline lookup yields CDR1 SGDLS and CDR2 YYNGEE. The CDR3 loop reads CASSVGGRGDTEAFF. CDR3 nucleotide sequence: TGTGCCAGCAGCGTAGGGGGCAGGGGGGACACTGAAGCTTTCTTT. The full variable domain, in which reference TRBV9 and TRBJ1-1 provide the parts outside the CDR3, is DSGVTQTPKHLITATGQRVTLRCSPRSGDLSVYWYQQSLDQGLQFLIQYYNGEERAKGNILERFSAQQFPDLHSELNLSSLELGDSALYFCASSVGGRGDTEAFFGQGTRLTVV.

This clone showed up just once. The gene calls are TRBV19 and TRBJ1-2; the D is unclear. Trimming removed 4 bases from V and 5 bases from J, with 8 bases in between. The CDR3 is 12 amino acids. Per germline, CDR1 LNHDA and CDR2 SQIVND (reference sequence). CDR3 in amino acids: CASSSPRYGYTF. The CDR3 bases are TGTGCCAGTAGTAGCCCCCGGTATGGCTACACCTTC.

The rearrangement uses TRBV3-1 (or the pseudogene TRBV3-2) and TRBJ2-1, with D unresolved. Trimming cost V 1 base and J 6 bases, with 4 bases left between them. This CDR3 is built from 12 residues. CDR1 and CDR2 from the germline V gene are LGHDT and YNNKEL (reference sequence). The CDR3 region is CASSQVANEQFF. CDR3 DNA sequence: TGTGCCAGCAGCCAAGTGGCCAATGAGCAGTTCTTC.

The chain has TRBV27 and TRBJ2-7; D possibly corresponds to TRBD1 (5 bases). This CDR3 has 13 amino acids. Trimming took 6 bases from V and 9 from J, leaving 18 bases between them. The germline gives CDR1 MNHEY, CDR2 SMNVEV (reference sequence). The CDR3 region has the DNA TGTGCCAGCAGAGGTGGAGACAGCCCCGGGCAGTACTTC. This sequence encodes CASRGGDSPGQYF.

The chain carries TRBV27 and TRBJ1-2, with D tentatively TRBD1 (5 bases). The CDR3 is 15 amino acids. Germline V gives CDR1 MNHEY, CDR2 SMNVEV (reference sequence). Trimming removed 5 bases from V and 4 bases from J, with 17 bases in between. CDR3 sequence (DNA): TGTGCCAGCAGTCTATTGTACCCGACAGTCTATGGCTACACCTTC. Its translation is CASSLLYPTVYGYTF.

The J gene is TRBJ2-7, the V gene TRBV3-1 (or the pseudogene TRBV3-2), with TRBD2 matching 10 bases. J gave up 4 bases and V 1 base, and 4 bases lay outside the gene matches. Germline V lookup: CDR1 LGHDT, CDR2 YNNKEL (reference sequence). The CDR3 is made up of 15 amino acids. The CDR3 DNA reads TGTGCCAGCAGCCAAGGTCCTAGCGGGGGTTACGAGCAGTACTTC. Translating gives CASSQGPSGGYEQYF.

This clone appeared a single time. The V and J genes are TRBV5-6 and TRBJ2-1; TRBD2 agrees at 9 bases. There are 16 residues in the CDR3. With 2 bases clipped from V and 5 bases from J, the junction kept 8 bases outside the gene matches. Germline V lookup: CDR1 SGHDT, CDR2 YYEEEE. CDR3 loop: CASSFLWTSDNNEQFF. DNA of the CDR3: TGTGCCAGCAGCTTCCTTTGGACTAGCGACAACAATGAGCAGTTCTTC.

The chain combines TRBV29-1 with TRBJ2-2, with D possibly being TRBD2 (5 bases). V shed 6 bases and J shed 7 bases, with 12 bases lying between them. The CDR3 sequence is 12 residues long. Germline-derived CDR1 and CDR2 are SQVTM and ANQGSEA. CDR3 loop: CSVERDFGELFF. The DNA of the CDR3 is TGCAGCGTAGAGAGGGATTTCGGGGAGCTGTTTTTT.

The rearrangement uses TRBV19 and TRBJ2-2, with 10 nucleotides matching TRBD2. Trimming took 5 bases from V and 0 from J; bases not matched to a gene: 3. CDR3 length equals 16 residues. CDR1 LNHDA and CDR2 SQIVND come from the germline V gene (reference sequence). Here the CDR3 reads CASSVGLAANTGELFF. The CDR3 DNA is TGTGCCAGTAGTGTCGGACTAGCGGCGAACACCGGGGAGCTGTTTTTT.

The J gene is TRBJ2-7, the V gene TRBV24-1, with 8 bases lining up with TRBD1. V lost 5 bases to trimming and J lost 6 bases; unmatched junction nucleotides: 11. The CDR3 covers 15 residues. The germline V gene has CDR1 KGHDR and CDR2 SFDVKD. The CDR3 here is CATSGQDRDVGEQYF. In DNA form, the CDR3 reads TGTGCCACCAGTGGGCAGGACAGGGATGTCGGCGAGCAGTACTTC.

V usage is TRBV12-5 and J usage is TRBJ2-3; TRBD1 agrees at 9 bases. There are 15 residues in the CDR3. V was pared by 9 bases and J by 2 bases, with 9 bases of the junction left unmatched. The V gene's germline CDR1 is LGHNT and CDR2 FRNRAP. This CDR3 is CARSRGTGYTDTQYF. The CDR3 region has the DNA TGTGCTAGATCTCGCGGGACAGGGTACACAGATACGCAGTATTTT. The full variable domain, in which reference TRBV12-5 and TRBJ2-3 provide the parts outside the CDR3, is DARVTQTPRHKVTEMGQEVTMRCQPILGHNTVFWYRQTMMQGLELLAYFRNRAPLDDSGMPKDRFSAEMPDATLATLKIQPSEPRDSAVYFCARSRGTGYTDTQYFGPGTRLTVL.

This clone was recorded once. The chain uses TRBV2 and TRBJ1-4, with D unresolved. Trimming removed 4 bases from V and 3 bases from J, with 9 bases in between. The length of the CDR3 is 14 residues. The germline gives CDR1 SNHLY, CDR2 FYNNEI. The CDR3 sequence: CASSGQAANEKLFF. DNA of the CDR3: TGTGCCAGCAGTGGACAAGCGGCTAATGAAAAACTGTTTTTT.

The V call is TRBV24-1, the J call TRBJ2-1; a weak D match, TRBD1 (5 bases). This CDR3 is 15 amino acids long. V was trimmed by 4 bases and J by 7 bases, leaving 16 bases between them. In germline, CDR1 is KGHDR, CDR2 SFDVKD. The CDR3 reads CATSDLGGAGNEQFF. The CDR3 region has the DNA TGTGCCACCAGTGACCTAGGTGGGGCTGGAAATGAGCAGTTCTTC.

The CDR3 nucleotides are TGCAGCGTTGAGCTACCAACTAATGAAAAACTGTTTTTT. Residues: CSVELPTNEKLFF. The chain has TRBV29-1 and TRBJ1-4; D is undetermined. This CDR3 has 13 residues. The germline CDR1 and CDR2 sequences are SQVTM and ANQGSEA. Between the trimmed V and J ends, which lost 3 bases and 0 bases, there was a span of 5 bases.

V is TRBV28 and J is TRBJ2-7; 8 bases agree with TRBD2. The V gene's germline CDR1 is MDHEN and CDR2 SYDVKM. This CDR3 has 13 residues. The trim removed 11 bases at V and 3 bases at J, leaving 9 bases unmatched. The CDR3 DNA follows: TGTGCCGCCCGCCAGCGGGAGCTCTACGAGCAGTACTTC. Translation: CAARQRELYEQYF. Using reference TRBV28 and TRBJ2-7 for the parts outside the CDR3, the full variable domain is DVKVTQSSRYLVKRTGEKVFLECVQDMDHENMFWYRQDPGLGLRLIYFSYDVKMKEKGDIPEGYSVSREKKERFSLILESASTNQTSMYLCAARQRELYEQYFGPGTRLTVT.

The CDR3 loop is CASSGTPNSNQPQHF. CDR3 DNA: TGTGCCAGCAGCGGAACTCCTAATAGCAATCAGCCCCAGCATTTT. V and J are TRBV9 and TRBJ1-5; no reliable D call. The CDR3 extends over 15 amino acids. Trimming stripped 3 bases from V and 0 bases from J, with 10 bases between. The V gene's germline CDR1 is SGDLS and CDR2 YYNGEE. Together with reference TRBV9 and TRBJ1-5, the CDR3 gives the full variable domain: DSGVTQTPKHLITATGQRVTLRCSPRSGDLSVYWYQQSLDQGLQFLIQYYNGEERAKGNILERFSAQQFPDLHSELNLSSLELGDSALYFCASSGTPNSNQPQHFGDGTRLSIL.

This clone has a handful of counts. The chain's CDR3 is CASSLYRGAGNTIYF. CDR3 DNA sequence: TGTGCCAGCAGTCTCTACAGGGGGGCTGGAAACACCATATATTTT. J is TRBJ1-3 and V is TRBV28; 8 bases line up with TRBD1. After removal of 5 bases from V and 2 bases from J, the junction contained 5 bases not matched to a gene. Germline CDR1 MDHEN, CDR2 SYDVKM. This CDR3 contains 15 residues.

The chain carries TRBV28 and TRBJ1-2; tentatively, D is TRBD1 (5 bases). V gave up 7 bases and J gave up 3 bases, with 15 bases separating them. This CDR3 comprises 14 residues. Germline V gene data show CDR1 as MDHEN and CDR2 as SYDVKM. The DNA of the CDR3 is TGTGCCAGCATCACCAGGACACCTTACTATGGCTACACCTTC. The encoded protein is CASITRTPYYGYTF.

The V and J genes are TRBV19 and TRBJ2-1; TRBD2 is a possible D gene (6 bases). V dropped 3 bases and J dropped 12 bases, with 15 bases sitting between them. Germline CDR1 reads LNHDA; CDR2 reads SQIVND (reference sequence). This CDR3 is 13 amino acids long. The CDR3 is CASSIYIAEPQFF. In DNA, the CDR3 is TGTGCCAGTAGTATTTACATAGCGGAGCCGCAGTTCTTC.

The V gene is TRBV7-2, the J gene TRBJ2-2, with a tentative D call TRBD2 (5 bases). The CDR3 sequence is 16 residues long. The germline V and J ends were trimmed by 5 bases and 1 base, with 14 bases remaining between them. CDR1 is SGHTA and CDR2 is FQGNSA in the germline V gene. The CDR3 nucleotides are TGTGCCAGCAGCGCTACTAGTGTCCGGAACACCGGGGAGCTGTTTTTT. Translation gives CASSATSVRNTGELFF. The full variable domain, in which reference TRBV7-2 and TRBJ2-2 provide the parts outside the CDR3, is GAGVSQSPSNKVTEKGKDVELRCDPISGHTALYWYRQSLGQGLEFLIYFQGNSAPDKSGLPSDRFSAERTGGSVSTLTIQRTQQEDSAVYLCASSATSVRNTGELFFGEGSRLTVL.

The chain recombines TRBV10-3 with TRBJ1-1, with 9 nucleotides matching TRBD1. J was trimmed by 3 bases and V by 11 bases; bases with no gene match: 7. Germline CDR1 and CDR2: ENHRY and SYGVKD. This CDR3 region has 13 residues. CDR3 region: CAGNRGPDTEAFF. The CDR3, as DNA: TGTGCCGGCAACAGGGGGCCTGACACTGAAGCTTTCTTT.

The CDR3 nucleotides are TGTGCCATCACCCTAGGGCGGGGGGTCCTAGAGACCCAGTACTTC. Protein sequence: CAITLGRGVLETQYF. J is TRBJ2-5 and V is TRBV10-3, with 8 bases aligning to TRBD2. This CDR3 contains 15 residues. The ends lost 7 bases at V and 4 bases at J; junction bases unmatched: 11. Per the germline V gene, CDR1 is ENHRY and CDR2 is SYGVKD.